Presented here are 30 T cell receptor beta chains from one specimen sequenced in a study of blood T cell repertoires in COVID-19. Measured with immunoSEQ multiplex PCR; TCRdb has only the in-frame clones, and not every one. The sample has some 420,000 clones; more than 80% are singletons. Input material: PBMCs or T cells enriched from blood (not recorded which). Every receptor here comes from a man between 25 and 39 years old who had recovered from COVID-19.

The rearrangement joins TRBV18 to TRBJ2-6; no firm D call. Deletions cut 3 bases from V and 0 bases from J, with 3 bases between. The CDR3 consists of 14 residues. Germline V gives CDR1 KGHSH, CDR2 LQKENI. The CDR3 region has the DNA TGTGCCAGCTCACCGAGCTCTGGGGCCAACGTCCTGACTTTC. Amino acid sequence: CASSPSSGANVLTF.

The rearrangement joins TRBV24-1 to TRBJ1-5; D may be TRBD1 (6 bases). The germline V gene encodes CDR1 KGHDR and CDR2 SFDVKD. Trimming removed 3 bases from V and 0 bases from J, with 8 bases in between. This CDR3 is 15 amino acids long. The CDR3 region has the DNA TGTGCCACCAGTGATGACAGGTATAGCAATCAGCCCCAGCATTTT. Residues: CATSDDRYSNQPQHF.

There are a few counts of this clone. V and J are TRBV7-9 and TRBJ1-5, with 8 bases that match TRBD1. Germline CDR1 is SEHNR and CDR2 is FQNEAQ (reference sequence). The ends lost 2 bases at V and 5 bases at J; junction bases unmatched: 17. The CDR3 is 19 residues long. The CDR3 spells CASSLITGQGKMKDQPQHF. In DNA form, the CDR3 reads TGTGCCAGCAGCTTAATTACAGGACAGGGAAAAATGAAGGATCAGCCCCAGCATTTT.

V gene TRBV7-9 combines with J gene TRBJ2-5, with 8 bases identical to TRBD1. The CDR3 has 16 residues. V trimming: 0 bases; J trimming: 5 bases; junction bases outside the gene matches: 8. Germline lookup yields CDR1 SEHNR and CDR2 FQNEAQ (reference sequence). CDR3 nucleotide sequence: TGTGCCAGCAGCTTAGCGTCGTACAGGGGGAAGGAGACCCAGTACTTC. Translated, it gives CASSLASYRGKETQYF.

J is TRBJ1-2 and V is TRBV7-6; 9 nucleotides line up with TRBD1. Looked up from germline, CDR1 is SGHVS and CDR2 is FNYEAQ. There are 18 residues in the CDR3. Germline trimming cut 1 base from V and 1 base from J; bases unmatched to any gene: 10. CDR3 protein: CASSLGPGQGLLNYGYTF. The CDR3 DNA is TGTGCCAGCAGCTTAGGGCCGGGACAGGGTCTCCTTAACTATGGCTACACCTTC.

J is TRBJ1-3 and V is TRBV3-1 (or the pseudogene TRBV3-2); D perhaps matches TRBD1 (6 bases). Deletions cut 1 base from V and 2 bases from J, with 9 bases between. The CDR3 is 15 residues long. Germline CDR1 reads LGHDT; CDR2 reads YNNKEL (reference sequence). The CDR3: CASSQVSGAGNTIYF. CDR3 sequence (DNA): TGTGCCAGCAGCCAAGTTTCAGGGGCTGGAAACACCATATATTTT.

V gene TRBV5-1 combines with J gene TRBJ2-2; no clear D gene. Germline CDR1 reads SGHRS; CDR2 reads YFSETQ. V was pared by 4 bases and J by 5 bases, with 9 bases between. The CDR3 is 13 residues long. CDR3 loop: CASSRYGTGELFF. The CDR3 DNA follows: TGCGCCAGCAGCAGATACGGGACCGGGGAGCTGTTTTTT.

This chain's CDR3 is CASSYGANEQFF. The CDR3 DNA sequence: TGTGCCAGCAGTTACGGAGCCAATGAGCAGTTCTTC. This chain links TRBV27 with TRBJ2-1, with D unclear. This CDR3 comprises 12 residues. Looked up from germline, CDR1 is MNHEY and CDR2 is SMNVEV (reference sequence). Trimming pared 4 bases from V and 6 bases from J, leaving 7 bases between.

The gene calls are TRBV5-1 and TRBJ1-3; D remains ambiguous. Trimming removed 0 bases from V and 0 bases from J, with 13 bases in between. The CDR3 sequence is 17 residues long. In germline, CDR1 is SGHRS, CDR2 YFSETQ. CDR3 bases: TGCGCCAGCAGCTTGGGGGAGGTAGCCTTCTCTGGAAACACCATATATTTT. Amino acid sequence: CASSLGEVAFSGNTIYF.

The chain links TRBV12-3 or TRBV12-4 to TRBJ1-1; D is possibly TRBD1 (5 bases). The CDR3 covers 13 residues. The germline V and J ends were trimmed by 2 bases and 7 bases, with 11 bases remaining between them. CDR3 in amino acids: CASSLKGSYEAFF. The CDR3 coding sequence is TGTGCCAGCAGTTTAAAGGGGTCCTATGAAGCTTTCTTT.

This clone came up once. The chain carries TRBV10-3 and TRBJ2-1; D not resolved. Germline CDR1 is ENHRY and CDR2 is SYGVKD. The CDR3 runs to 13 residues. Trimming took 0 bases from V and 4 from J, leaving 4 bases between them. Here the CDR3 DNA reads TGTGCCATCAGTGAGTCCCAGTACAATGAGCAGTTCTTC. This sequence encodes CAISESQYNEQFF.

The rearrangement links TRBV29-1 to TRBJ2-1, with D maybe TRBD2 (6 bases). The CDR3 sequence is 13 residues long. Trimming pared 7 bases from V and 8 bases from J, leaving 18 bases between. Germline V CDR1 and CDR2: SQVTM, ANQGSEA. CDR3 DNA sequence: TGCAGCGCCGACAAGGGGACTGGGGATGAGCAGTTCTTC. Its translation is CSADKGTGDEQFF.

This clone was detected once. The chain has TRBV5-4 and TRBJ2-1; TRBD2 matches at 7 bases. V was clipped by 4 bases and J by 3 bases; unmatched bases: 10. This CDR3 comprises 16 residues. Germline V lookup: CDR1 SGHNT, CDR2 YYREEE (reference sequence). The CDR3 region is CASSRVLGGSYNEQFF. The CDR3 nucleotides are TGTGCCAGCAGCCGAGTTTTGGGCGGGAGCTACAATGAGCAGTTCTTC.

This clone was recorded a few times. The chain links TRBV5-1 to TRBJ2-7; 9 bases match TRBD1. V lost 3 bases, J lost 5 bases, and 9 bases stayed unmatched. The CDR3 contains 15 residues. Germline CDR1 is SGHRS and CDR2 is YFSETQ. This CDR3 is CASSYAGQGYDEQYF. Here the CDR3 DNA reads TGCGCCAGCAGCTATGCGGGACAGGGATACGACGAGCAGTACTTC.

The CDR3 sequence is CASSFTTTQETQYF. The CDR3 coding sequence is TGCGCCAGCAGCTTTACAACCACGCAAGAGACCCAGTACTTC. The chain has TRBV5-1 and TRBJ2-5, with no clear D. Germline V lookup: CDR1 SGHRS, CDR2 YFSETQ. The CDR3 has 14 residues. Trimming removed 2 bases from V and 2 bases from J, with 10 bases in between. Complete variable domain (other parts from reference TRBV5-1 and TRBJ2-5): KAGVTQTPRYLIKTRGQQVTLSCSPISGHRSVSWYQQTPGQGLQFLFEYFSETQRNKGNFPGRFSGRQFSNSRSEMNVSTLELGDSALYLCASSFTTTQETQYFGPGTRLLVL.

This chain uses TRBV3-1 (or the pseudogene TRBV3-2) with TRBJ2-5; 10 bases are shared with TRBD2. Germline loops: CDR1 LGHDT, CDR2 YNNKEL (reference sequence). V lost 0 bases and J lost 2; bases outside the gene matches: 9. This CDR3 spans 18 amino acids. CDR3 bases: TGTGCCAGCAGCCAAGAATCCGACAGCGGGAGGGCTCAAGAGACCCAGTACTTC. It translates to CASSQESDSGRAQETQYF.

V gene TRBV7-8 combines with J gene TRBJ2-3; TRBD2 might be the D (6 bases). The CDR3 sequence is 16 residues long. Germline CDR1 is SGHVS and CDR2 is FQNEAQ. V shed 2 bases and J shed 2 bases, with 14 bases lying between them. The CDR3 bases are TGTGCCAGCAGCTTATCCCTGGGACTTCCCACAGATACGCAGTATTTT. The encoded protein is CASSLSLGLPTDTQYF.

J is TRBJ1-1 and V is TRBV10-3, with TRBD1 matching over 11 bases. Germline trimming cut 7 bases from V and 2 bases from J; bases unmatched to any gene: 3. There are 14 residues in the CDR3. Germline V lookup: CDR1 ENHRY, CDR2 SYGVKD. CDR3 in amino acids: CAIMRTGGNTEAFF. The CDR3 DNA follows: TGTGCCATCATGCGGACAGGGGGCAACACTGAAGCTTTCTTT.

The chain has TRBV7-9 and TRBJ1-2, with TRBD1 identical over 7 bases. Trimming at V came to 1 base and at J to 5 bases, leaving 4 bases not matched to a gene. CDR1 is SEHNR and CDR2 is FQNEAQ in the germline V gene (reference sequence). This CDR3 has 14 residues. CDR3 DNA: TGTGCCAGCAGCTTAGAACAGGGGCCTTATGGCTACACCTTC. Its translation is CASSLEQGPYGYTF.

The chain couples TRBV2 to TRBJ1-3; 10 bases map to TRBD1. V dropped 6 bases and J dropped 0; count of bases not matched to a gene: 5. The CDR3 covers 16 residues. From germline, CDR1 is SNHLY and CDR2 FYNNEI. The CDR3 nucleotides are TGTGCCAGCAGCCGGGACAGGGGTAGCTCTGGAAACACCATATATTTT. Its protein product is CASSRDRGSSGNTIYF.

The chain is built from TRBV27 and TRBJ1-2, with D possibly TRBD1 on 5 matching bases. Germline V gene lookup returns CDR1 MNHEY and CDR2 SMNVEV (reference sequence). Trimming took 6 bases from V and 3 from J, leaving 17 bases between them. This CDR3 is built from 15 residues. CDR3 coding DNA: TGTGCCAGCAGGCCGGGAGGGGCAGGACACTATGGCTACACCTTC. Translation gives CASRPGGAGHYGYTF.

In DNA form, the CDR3 reads TGTGCCACCGGGGGAGGGAGCTCCTACAATGAGCAGTTCTTC. Protein product: CATGGGSSYNEQFF. This sequence joins TRBV24-1 and TRBJ2-1; 7 bases match TRBD2. Trimming removed 9 bases from V and 0 bases from J; junction bases left unmatched: 4. The length of the CDR3 is 14 residues. Germline V CDR1 and CDR2: KGHDR, SFDVKD.

This chain connects TRBV3-1 (or the pseudogene TRBV3-2) to TRBJ1-1, with TRBD1 matching 7 bases. The CDR3 contains 13 residues. Germline V gene data show CDR1 as LGHDT and CDR2 as YNNKEL (reference sequence). J was trimmed by 5 bases and V by 4 bases; bases with no gene match: 4. As DNA, the CDR3 is TGTGCCAGCAGCCTGGGACAGAGGACTGAAGCTTTCTTT. The encoded protein is CASSLGQRTEAFF.

The chain has TRBV24-1 and TRBJ2-3, with 11 bases matching TRBD1. V shed 8 bases and J 3 bases; nucleotides not matched to a gene: 6. This CDR3 spans 15 amino acids. CDR1 and CDR2 (germline): KGHDR, SFDVKD. CDR3 sequence (DNA): TGTGCCACCAAACAGGGACAGGGGGGAACAGATACGCAGTATTTT. This codes for CATKQGQGGTDTQYF.

The CDR3 is CASKASGANVLTF. DNA for the CDR3: TGTGCCAGCAAAGCCTCTGGGGCCAACGTCCTGACTTTC. V is TRBV27 and J is TRBJ2-6; D gene ambiguous. Trimming shortened V by 7 bases and J by 0 bases, and 4 bases separated the two germline ends. In germline, CDR1 is MNHEY, CDR2 SMNVEV (reference sequence). The CDR3 totals 13 residues.

The gene calls are TRBV30 and TRBJ2-1; maybe TRBD1 (6 bases). The germline V and J ends were trimmed by 2 bases and 6 bases, with 11 bases remaining between them. The CDR3 runs 13 residues. Germline-derived CDR1 and CDR2 are GTSNPN and SVGIG (reference sequence). CDR3 sequence: CAWSPTGINEQFF. For the CDR3, the DNA is TGTGCCTGGAGTCCAACAGGGATCAATGAGCAGTTCTTC.

This sequence joins TRBV15 and TRBJ1-6, with 7 bases identical to TRBD1. Per germline, CDR1 LNHNV and CDR2 YYDKDF (reference sequence). V shed 5 bases and J 9 bases; nucleotides not matched to a gene: 10. The CDR3 is made up of 15 amino acids. CDR3 protein: CATSASGTAVSPLHF. CDR3 DNA sequence: TGTGCCACCAGCGCCTCCGGGACAGCTGTTTCACCCCTCCACTTT.

The chain carries TRBV19 and TRBJ2-2; perhaps TRBD1 as D (6 bases). The CDR3 has 12 amino acids. V was pared by 7 bases and J by 6 bases, with 9 bases between. Germline CDR1 LNHDA, CDR2 SQIVND (reference sequence). The DNA for the CDR3 is TGTGCCAGTAAACAGGGCGCCGGGGAGCTGTTTTTT. It is translated as CASKQGAGELFF.

This chain joins TRBV3-1 (or the pseudogene TRBV3-2) and TRBJ1-2, with a possible D match to TRBD1 (6 bases). The CDR3 length is 15 residues. The germline CDR1 and CDR2 sequences are LGHDT and YNNKEL (reference sequence). Trimming removed 3 bases from V and 7 bases from J, with 18 bases in between. CDR3 nucleotide sequence: TGTGCCAGCAGCCAGATACAGGGAGCGTTTGGTGGCTACACCTTC. It encodes CASSQIQGAFGGYTF.

The J gene is TRBJ2-2, the V gene TRBV10-3; 10 bases map to TRBD2. The CDR3 sequence is 17 residues long. The germline CDR1 and CDR2 sequences are ENHRY and SYGVKD. The ends lost 3 bases at V and 6 bases at J; junction bases unmatched: 10. In nucleotides, the CDR3 is TGTGCCATCAGTGAACGGCTAGCGGGAGACGGTGCCGGGGAGCTGTTTTTT. This encodes CAISERLAGDGAGELFF.